This entry lists 8 T cell receptor beta chains sequenced from one sample in a study of T cells in localized non-small cell lung cancer. TCRdb's table, derived via immunoSEQ multiplex PCR, lists solely in-frame clones and lacks some. The sample has about 59,000 clones, around 90% seen once. This specimen was peripheral blood, taken before any cancer treatment. The receptors come from a man between 40 and 70 years old with stage I squamous cell lung carcinoma.

The chain carries TRBV4-1 and TRBJ2-2; 10 positions agree with TRBD1. Trimming removed 4 bases from V and 8 bases from J; junction bases left unmatched: 10. The germline V gene has CDR1 MGHRA and CDR2 YSYEKL. This CDR3 region has 16 residues. CDR3 residues: CASSRGTGANWGELFF. In DNA, the CDR3 is TGCGCCAGCAGCCGCGGGACAGGGGCGAACTGGGGGGAGCTGTTTTTT.

The chain combines TRBV30 with TRBJ2-4; tentative D call: TRBD2 (5 bases). CDR1 is GTSNPN, CDR2 SVGIG, per germline (reference sequence). This CDR3 contains 15 residues. Trimming removed 4 bases from V and 4 bases from J, with 17 bases in between. The chain's CDR3 is CAWTVDSGIKNIQYF. For the CDR3, the DNA is TGTGCCTGGACGGTGGACTCGGGGATAAAAAACATTCAGTACTTC.

CDR3 nucleotides: TGCGCCAGCAGCCAAGAGTGGGGGCCCGAGGATACGCAGTATTTT. Amino acids: CASSQEWGPEDTQYF. This chain joins TRBV4-3 and TRBJ2-3; TRBD1 might be the D (6 bases). The germline V gene encodes CDR1 LGHNA and CDR2 YSLEER. The ends were cut back, 0 bases at V and 6 bases at J, with 13 bases in the middle. The CDR3 consists of 15 residues.

This sequence joins TRBV7-2 and TRBJ1-2, with unresolved D. Germline lookup yields CDR1 SGHTA and CDR2 FQGNSA. Trimming took 2 bases from V and 7 from J, leaving 11 bases between them. This CDR3 comprises 13 residues. The CDR3, as DNA: TGTGCCAGCAGCTTAAAACCCGATCTTGGCTACACCTTC. Translating it yields CASSLKPDLGYTF.

The gene calls are TRBV28 and TRBJ2-7, with 9 bases identical to TRBD1. V gave up 3 bases and J gave up 6 bases; unmatched junction bases: 6. The CDR3 covers 14 residues. Germline V gene data show CDR1 as MDHEN and CDR2 as SYDVKM. The CDR3, as DNA: TGTGCCAGCAGTTTTGGGACAGGGATCGCCGAGCAGTACTTC. This translates into CASSFGTGIAEQYF.

This chain links TRBV14 with TRBJ2-3; TRBD2 aligns across 8 bases. CDR3 length: 15 amino acids. CDR1 is SGHDN and CDR2 is FVKESK in the germline V gene. J was trimmed by 5 bases and V by 3 bases; bases with no gene match: 7. Here the CDR3 DNA reads TGTGCCAGCAGCCATCGAAAGCTAGCGGGAGATACGCAGTATTTT. As protein: CASSHRKLAGDTQYF.

On this clone: In the same sample, other DNA sequences code for this CDR3. The chain employs TRBV28 and TRBJ1-4, with D hard to call. Between the trimmed V and J ends, which lost 7 bases and 8 bases, there was a span of 23 bases. The CDR3 contains 16 residues. Per germline, CDR1 MDHEN and CDR2 SYDVKM. The CDR3 spells CASTPPRGSGGEKLFF. CDR3 coding DNA: TGTGCCAGCACCCCTCCACGTGGATCCGGAGGAGAAAAACTGTTTTTT. Using reference TRBV28 and TRBJ1-4 for the parts outside the CDR3, the full variable domain is DVKVTQSSRYLVKRTGEKVFLECVQDMDHENMFWYRQDPGLGLRLIYFSYDVKMKEKGDIPEGYSVSREKKERFSLILESASTNQTSMYLCASTPPRGSGGEKLFFGSGTQLSVL.

The chain uses TRBV2 and TRBJ2-5; 7 bases are a match to TRBD1. Germline CDR1 and CDR2: SNHLY and FYNNEI. J was trimmed by 4 bases and V by 7 bases; bases with no gene match: 6. The CDR3 spans 13 residues. CDR3 DNA sequence: TGTGCCAGCATGGGACAGAGTATAGAGACCCAGTACTTC. Protein sequence: CASMGQSIETQYF.